A selection of T cell receptor beta chains follows, all from one sample in a study of shared clonotypes between healthy human individuals. Measured with immunoSEQ multiplex PCR; TCRdb has only the in-frame clones, and not every one. Of about 79,000 clones in the sample, 60% to 80% were seen once. The sequenced sample consisted of memory CD8+ T cells sorted from blood. The receptors come from a young man in good health. CDR3s include the opening cysteine and the closing phenylalanine or tryptophan. The D gene is left open where the match is weak. Rows may omit the clone size; those that give it use once, few, many or a size class.

J: TRBJ2-5; D: TRBD1; size: -; V: TRBV5-1; CDR3: CASSLQGSQETQYF; DNA: TGCGCCAGCAGCTTACAGGGGTCCCAAGAGACCCAGTACTTC
J: TRBJ2-7; D: -; size: -; V: TRBV28; CDR3: CASSSAYEQYF; DNA: TGTGCCAGCAGTAGTGCCTACGAGCAGTACTTC
J: TRBJ2-7; D: -; size: -; V: TRBV27; CDR3: CASSYTHQALYEQYF; DNA: TGTGCCAGCAGTTACACCCATCAAGCGCTCTACGAGCAGTACTTC
J: TRBJ2-1; D: TRBD2; size: -; V: TRBV10-2; CDR3: CASSESIMSGGLSNEQFF; DNA: TGCGCCAGCAGTGAGTCGATAATGTCGGGAGGACTCTCCAATGAGCAGTTCTTC
J: TRBJ2-1; D: -; size: -; V: TRBV11-2; CDR3: CASSPMRPYNEQFF; DNA: TGTGCCAGCAGCCCAATGCGACCCTACAATGAGCAGTTCTTC
J: TRBJ2-7; D: -; size: once; V: TRBV10-1; CDR3: CASSDGDTIYEQYF; DNA: TGCGCCAGCAGTGACGGGGACACGATCTACGAGCAGTACTTC
J: TRBJ2-6; D: -; size: once; V: TRBV5-6; CDR3: CASSLAGSGANVLTF; DNA: TGTGCCAGCAGCTTGGCGGGCTCTGGGGCCAACGTCCTGACTTTC
J: TRBJ2-3; D: -; size: -; V: TRBV5-5; CDR3: CASSRGPTGGADTQYF; DNA: TGTGCCAGCAGCCGGGGGCCAACAGGAGGGGCAGATACGCAGTATTTT
J: TRBJ2-3; D: TRBD2; size: -; V: TRBV6-1; CDR3: CASSVLAGEADTQYF; DNA: TGTGCCAGCAGTGTACTAGCGGGAGAGGCAGATACGCAGTATTTT
J: TRBJ1-5; D: -; size: -; V: TRBV5-1; CDR3: CASSLAAGSNQPQHF; DNA: TGCGCCAGCAGCTTGGCTGCGGGGAGCAATCAGCCCCAGCATTTT
J: TRBJ2-7; D: -; size: few; V: TRBV6-5; CDR3: CASSYASSDYEQYF; DNA: TGTGCCAGCAGTTACGCGTCTTCGGACTACGAGCAGTACTTC
J: TRBJ2-7; D: TRBD1; size: -; V: TRBV27; CDR3: CASRDRGNYEQYF; DNA: TGTGCCAGTAGGGACAGGGGAAACTACGAGCAGTACTTC
J: TRBJ2-7; D: TRBD2; size: -; V: TRBV4-3; CDR3: CASSVGGSTHEQYF; DNA: TGCGCCAGCTCCGTTGGCGGGAGTACTCACGAGCAGTACTTC
J: TRBJ2-7; D: TRBD2; size: few; V: TRBV2; CDR3: CASSERLGTRREQYF; DNA: TGTGCCAGCAGTGAGAGGCTAGGGACTAGACGTGAGCAGTACTTC
J: TRBJ2-5; D: -; size: -; V: TRBV18; CDR3: CASSSTLQETQYF; DNA: TGTGCCAGCTCATCCACCCTCCAAGAGACCCAGTACTTC
J: TRBJ2-5; D: TRBD1; size: -; V: TRBV6-5; CDR3: CASSYSTGGAETQYF; DNA: TGTGCCAGCAGTTACTCGACAGGGGGCGCCGAGACCCAGTACTTC
J: TRBJ2-7; D: TRBD2; size: -; V: TRBV4-1; CDR3: CASSQSLAGTYEQYF; DNA: TGCGCCAGCAGCCAAAGTCTAGCGGGGACATACGAGCAGTACTTC
J: TRBJ1-1; D: -; size: -; V: TRBV7-6; CDR3: CASSLGVTEAFF; DNA: TGTGCCAGCAGCTTAGGCGTCACTGAAGCTTTCTTT
J: TRBJ2-3; D: TRBD1; size: once; V: TRBV10-1; CDR3: CASSFMTPGQGVPDTQYF; DNA: TGCGCCAGCAGTTTTATGACCCCGGGACAGGGAGTCCCAGATACGCAGTATTTT
J: TRBJ2-2; D: -; size: -; V: TRBV27; CDR3: CASTSRANTGELFF; DNA: TGTGCCAGCACATCCAGGGCGAACACCGGGGAGCTGTTTTTT
J: TRBJ2-1; D: -; size: -; V: TRBV7-9; CDR3: CASSLAPGIVGNEQFF; DNA: TGTGCCAGCAGCTTAGCGCCAGGCATCGTGGGCAATGAGCAGTTCTTC
J: TRBJ2-1; D: -; size: -; V: TRBV5-1; CDR3: CASSLAGPSGEQFF; DNA: TGCGCCAGCAGCTTGGCTGGGCCTTCAGGGGAGCAGTTCTTC
J: TRBJ2-1; D: TRBD2; size: -; V: TRBV7-9; CDR3: CASSLGLADQFF; DNA: TGTGCCAGCAGCTTAGGACTAGCGGATCAGTTCTTC
J: TRBJ2-2; D: -; size: few; V: TRBV4-3; CDR3: CASSQDGRSTGELFF; DNA: TGCGCCAGCAGCCAAGATGGTAGGAGCACCGGGGAGCTGTTTTTT
J: TRBJ1-1; D: -; size: few; V: TRBV28; CDR3: CASSLFEGDTEAFF; DNA: TGTGCCAGCAGTTTATTCGAGGGGGACACTGAAGCTTTCTTT
J: TRBJ1-5; D: -; size: -; V: TRBV5-1; CDR3: CASSPGGLLYSNQPQHF; DNA: TGCGCCAGCAGTCCTGGGGGGCTCCTATATAGCAATCAGCCCCAGCATTTT
J: TRBJ2-5; D: TRBD1; size: -; V: TRBV6-5; CDR3: CASSYPGQVIETQYF; DNA: TGTGCCAGCAGTTACCCGGGACAGGTCATAGAGACCCAGTACTTC
J: TRBJ2-1; D: -; size: -; V: TRBV25-1; CDR3: CASSAGAGSYNEQFF; DNA: TGTGCCAGCAGTGCAGGGGCAGGGTCCTACAATGAGCAGTTCTTC
J: TRBJ2-2; D: TRBD2; size: -; V: TRBV11-2; CDR3: CASSNSGSMVGELFF; DNA: TGTGCCAGCAGCAATAGCGGGAGTATGGTCGGGGAGCTGTTTTTT
J: TRBJ2-1; D: -; size: few; V: TRBV14; CDR3: CASSPGTPRDEQFF; DNA: TGTGCCAGCAGCCCCGGGACCCCGAGGGATGAGCAGTTCTTC
J: TRBJ1-1; D: -; size: many; V: TRBV5-1; CDR3: CASSLEEVVMNTEAFF; DNA: TGCGCCAGCAGCTTGGAGGAGGTTGTCATGAACACTGAAGCTTTCTTT
J: TRBJ1-2; D: -; size: -; V: TRBV14; CDR3: CASSQAEFSASEIYGYTF; DNA: TGTGCCAGCAGCCAAGCGGAATTTTCAGCGTCAGAGATCTATGGCTACACCTTC
J: TRBJ2-2; D: -; size: -; V: TRBV5-8; CDR3: CASSYRVMGTGELFF; DNA: TGTGCCAGCAGCTACAGGGTTATGGGGACCGGGGAGCTGTTTTTT
J: TRBJ2-5; D: TRBD1; size: once; V: TRBV29-1; CDR3: CSVRTGWRETQYF; DNA: TGCAGCGTTAGGACAGGGTGGCGGGAGACCCAGTACTTC
J: TRBJ2-4; D: -; size: -; V: TRBV11-2; CDR3: CASSLGTHTLAKNIQYF; DNA: TGTGCCAGCAGCTTAGGGACTCACACTCTAGCCAAAAACATTCAGTACTTC
J: TRBJ2-7; D: TRBD2; size: -; V: TRBV5-5; CDR3: CASSPSGRTYEQYF; DNA: TGTGCCAGCAGCCCTAGCGGGAGGACCTACGAGCAGTACTTC
J: TRBJ1-2; D: -; size: -; V: TRBV20-1; CDR3: CSPSTGDGYTF; DNA: TGCAGCCCTTCGACAGGCGATGGCTACACCTTC